The 5 T cell receptor beta chains in this list originate from one sample, sequenced in a study of T cells in women clearing cervical HPV infection. Measured with immunoSEQ multiplex PCR; TCRdb has only the in-frame clones, and not every one. This table holds some 31,000 clones. Sequencing input: blood buffy coat. The receptor set was obtained from a woman between 18 and 70 years old with a cervical HPV16 infection that either progressed to CIN3+ or cleared (not recorded which).

With regard to this clone: The read gets to within 3 residues of the CDR3 end, and the germline J gene fills in the rest. The gene calls are TRBV18 and TRBJ2-2, with D unclear. V lost 2 bases and J lost 3, with 13 bases in between. CDR1 and CDR2 from the germline V gene are KGHSH and LQKENI. The CDR3 runs to 16 residues. The CDR3 is CASSPARQVDTGELFF. Incomplete CDR3 DNA: TGTGCCAGCTCACCAGCTCGTCAGGTGGACACCGGGGAG.

This CDR3 reads CASSTSPYEQYF. The sequenced part of the CDR3 DNA is TGTGCCAGTAGCACTAGCCCCTACGAG. The chain uses TRBV19 and TRBJ2-7; TRBD2 might be the D (6 bases). The read is 3 residues too short to cover the CDR3 end, so that end is filled in from the germline J gene. CDR3 length: 12 amino acids. Germline V gene lookup returns CDR1 LNHDA and CDR2 SQIVND (reference sequence). Trimming shortened V by 6 bases and J by 2 bases, and 8 bases separated the two germline ends.

With regard to this clone: The DNA ends 3 residues before the CDR3 does, and the rest of the CDR3 is filled in from the germline J gene. The V and J genes are TRBV6-2 or TRBV6-3 and TRBJ2-7; possible D gene TRBD1, 6 bases. Germline CDR1 and CDR2: MNHEY and SVGEGT. V was cut by 7 bases and J by 4 bases, with 14 bases left in between. The CDR3 contains 13 residues. CDR3: CASIRQAPYEQYF. The covered CDR3 bases are TGTGCCAGCATCAGACAGGCCCCGTACGAG.

A word on this clone: The read gets to within 3 residues of the CDR3 end, and the germline J gene fills in the rest. The V and J genes are TRBV28 and TRBJ2-7; TRBD1 agrees at 8 bases. The ends lost 6 bases at V and 4 bases at J; junction bases unmatched: 11. This CDR3 spans 15 amino acids. Germline V CDR1 and CDR2: MDHEN, SYDVKM. CDR3 DNA (partial): TGTGCCAGCAGACCTTGGACAGGGAACTTGTACGAG. Encoded protein: CASRPWTGNLYE. The complete CDR3 sequence is CASRPWTGNLYEQYF.

To note about this clone: The read falls 3 residues short of the CDR3 end, and the missing part is taken from the germline J gene. The chain is built from TRBV7-9 and TRBJ2-3; TRBD1 might be the D (6 bases). Germline assignment: CDR1 SEHNR and CDR2 FQNEAQ (reference sequence). The CDR3 is 15 residues long. The CDR3 reads CASSLMGAANQPQYF. The DNA read from the CDR3 is TGTGCCAGCAGCTTAATGGGGGCAGCGAATCAGCCG. The whole variable domain, remainder taken from reference TRBV7-9 and TRBJ2-3, is DTGVSQNPRHKITKRGQNVTFRCDPISEHNRLYWYRQTLGQGPEFLTYFQNEAQLEKSRLLSDRFSAERPKGSFSTLEIQRTEQGDSAMYLCASSLMGAANQPQYFGPGTRLTVL.